This is a list of T cell receptor beta chains from one sample in a study of cytomegalovirus exposure and HLA in healthy donors. TCRdb keeps only in-frame clones here, not all; method: immunoSEQ multiplex PCR. The repertoire holds about 170,000 clones, with 75% to 85% as singletons. The sequencing sample was made of PBMCs. The receptors here all came from a woman aged 25-40 years in good health and CMV-seropositive. The CDR3 runs from the conserved cysteine through the conserved F or W. The D gene is left open where the match is weak. Not all rows give a size; the values are once, few, many and, for expanded clones, a class.

CDR3 DNA: TGTGCCAGTAGTGCCCGGGGGGAGAACAATCAGCCCCAGCATTTT
CDR3 protein: CASSARGENNQPQHF
V gene: TRBV19
J gene: TRBJ1-5
clone size: -
D gene: -

CDR3 DNA: TGTGCCAGCAGCGATGGACAGGGGGCGGGGGAGCAGTACTTC
CDR3 protein: CASSDGQGAGEQYF
V gene: TRBV11-3
J gene: TRBJ2-5
clone size: once
D gene: TRBD1

CDR3 DNA: TGCGCCAGCAGCCTCACCCTAGGGGGGAACACTGAAGCTTTCTTT
CDR3 protein: CASSLTLGGNTEAFF
V gene: TRBV4-1
J gene: TRBJ1-1
clone size: -
D gene: -

CDR3 DNA: TGCGCCAGCAGCTTGGCCAGCAGGAATGAGCAGTTCTTC
CDR3 protein: CASSLASRNEQFF
V gene: TRBV5-1
J gene: TRBJ2-1
clone size: -
D gene: -

CDR3 DNA: TGTGCCAGCAGCTTAGCAGCAGGGGGGTACGAGCAGTACTTC
CDR3 protein: CASSLAAGGYEQYF
V gene: TRBV11-3
J gene: TRBJ2-7
clone size: -
D gene: -

CDR3 DNA: TGTGCCAGCAATGGACAGGGGGAAGTCACTGAAGCTTTCTTT
CDR3 protein: CASNGQGEVTEAFF
V gene: TRBV2
J gene: TRBJ1-1
clone size: few
D gene: TRBD1

CDR3 DNA: TGTGCCAGTAGTATAGACACCGAGGGTCAGCCCCAGCATTTT
CDR3 protein: CASSIDTEGQPQHF
V gene: TRBV19
J gene: TRBJ1-5
clone size: -
D gene: -

CDR3 DNA: TGTGCCAGCAGCTCGCCGCTAGCGGGAGGGCCGCATGAGCAGTTCTTC
CDR3 protein: CASSSPLAGGPHEQFF
V gene: TRBV11-2
J gene: TRBJ2-1
clone size: few
D gene: TRBD2

CDR3 DNA: TGCGCCAGCAGCCAAGATTCAGGGGGCTACTATGGCTACACCTTC
CDR3 protein: CASSQDSGGYYGYTF
V gene: TRBV4-3
J gene: TRBJ1-2
clone size: -
D gene: TRBD1

CDR3 DNA: TGCGCCAGCAGCCGAGGGACAGACGTTGCAACTAATGAAAAACTGTTTTTT
CDR3 protein: CASSRGTDVATNEKLFF
V gene: TRBV4-3
J gene: TRBJ1-4
clone size: -
D gene: TRBD1

CDR3 DNA: TGTGCCAGCAGTGAAGACTTCACCTGGTACGGGGTGGTCTCCTACGAGCAGTACTTC
CDR3 protein: CASSEDFTWYGVVSYEQYF
V gene: TRBV2
J gene: TRBJ2-7
clone size: -
D gene: -

CDR3 DNA: TGTGCCAGTAGTATCACGGGGGATGGTCAGCCCCAGCATTTT
CDR3 protein: CASSITGDGQPQHF
V gene: TRBV19
J gene: TRBJ1-5
clone size: -
D gene: -

CDR3 DNA: TGTGCCAGCAGCACCAGGCAGGGACTTAGCTCTGGGGCCAACGTCCTGACTTTC
CDR3 protein: CASSTRQGLSSGANVLTF
V gene: TRBV7-2
J gene: TRBJ2-6
clone size: -
D gene: -

CDR3 DNA: TGTGCCAGCAGCATTCGAGTTTATGAGCAGTTCTTC
CDR3 protein: CASSIRVYEQFF
V gene: TRBV9
J gene: TRBJ2-1
clone size: -
D gene: -

CDR3 DNA: TGCGCCAGCAGCCTCCGGACAGGGCTCTCCTACAATGAGCAGTTCTTC
CDR3 protein: CASSLRTGLSYNEQFF
V gene: TRBV5-1
J gene: TRBJ2-1
clone size: -
D gene: TRBD1

CDR3 DNA: TGCGCCAGCAGCTTGGGGTCAGGGGTAGGCTACACTGAAGCTTTCTTT
CDR3 protein: CASSLGSGVGYTEAFF
V gene: TRBV5-1
J gene: TRBJ1-1
clone size: -
D gene: -

CDR3 DNA: TGTGCCAGCAGCCCGCCAACGGGAGGGCAGTTCTTC
CDR3 protein: CASSPPTGGQFF
V gene: TRBV5-6
J gene: TRBJ2-1
clone size: -
D gene: TRBD2

CDR3 DNA: TGTGCCAGCAGCGGGGGACAGGCCAATCAGCCCCAGCATTTT
CDR3 protein: CASSGGQANQPQHF
V gene: TRBV25-1
J gene: TRBJ1-5
clone size: -
D gene: TRBD1

CDR3 DNA: TGCGCCAGCAGCTTGCCTCTAACAGGGAACAATGAGCAGTTCTTC
CDR3 protein: CASSLPLTGNNEQFF
V gene: TRBV5-1
J gene: TRBJ2-1
clone size: -
D gene: -

CDR3 DNA: TGTGCCAGTGGGATGGACAGGGAAGAGACCCAGTACTTC
CDR3 protein: CASGMDREETQYF
V gene: TRBV19
J gene: TRBJ2-5
clone size: -
D gene: TRBD1

CDR3 DNA: TGTGCCTGGACGGCGGGAGGCCTAGGCAATGAGCAGTTCTTC
CDR3 protein: CAWTAGGLGNEQFF
V gene: TRBV30
J gene: TRBJ2-1
clone size: -
D gene: TRBD2

CDR3 DNA: TGTGCCAGCAGCTTTAGACCGGGACAGGGAGGAGAGACCCAGTACTTC
CDR3 protein: CASSFRPGQGGETQYF
V gene: TRBV7-6
J gene: TRBJ2-5
clone size: -
D gene: TRBD1

CDR3 DNA: TGTGCCAGCAGTTGGTGGGACAGGGGAAACACCATATATTTT
CDR3 protein: CASSWWDRGNTIYF
V gene: TRBV28
J gene: TRBJ1-3
clone size: -
D gene: TRBD1

CDR3 DNA: TGTGCCAGTAGTATAGATAACAGGGAGGGTCAGCCCCAGCATTTT
CDR3 protein: CASSIDNREGQPQHF
V gene: TRBV19
J gene: TRBJ1-5
clone size: -
D gene: -

CDR3 DNA: TGTGCCACCAGCCTGAATAGCGCCTACGAGCAGTACTTC
CDR3 protein: CATSLNSAYEQYF
V gene: TRBV15
J gene: TRBJ2-7
clone size: -
D gene: -

CDR3 DNA: TGTGCCAGCAGCCCACTCGGGGACGAGCAGTACTTC
CDR3 protein: CASSPLGDEQYF
V gene: TRBV7-9
J gene: TRBJ2-7
clone size: -
D gene: -

CDR3 DNA: TGTGCCAGCAGCTTCGTGTCCGGGGAGCTGTTTTTT
CDR3 protein: CASSFVSGELFF
V gene: TRBV7-8
J gene: TRBJ2-2
clone size: few
D gene: -

CDR3 DNA: TGTGCCAGTAGAGGGACAGGGGAAACCTACGAGCAGTACTTC
CDR3 protein: CASRGTGETYEQYF
V gene: TRBV19
J gene: TRBJ2-7
clone size: once
D gene: TRBD1

CDR3 DNA: TGTGCCAGCAGTGAATTAGGGGGAAATGAAAAACTGTTTTTT
CDR3 protein: CASSELGGNEKLFF
V gene: TRBV2
J gene: TRBJ1-4
clone size: -
D gene: -

CDR3 DNA: TGTGCCAGCAGAATTTCCGGGTTTTCCCAACAACATGAGCAGTTCTTC
CDR3 protein: CASRISGFSQQHEQFF
V gene: TRBV28
J gene: TRBJ2-1
clone size: few
D gene: -

CDR3 DNA: TGTGCCACCAGCAGAGGGCCCGGGGCTAGCGGGCGAGAGACCCAGTACTTC
CDR3 protein: CATSRGPGASGRETQYF
V gene: TRBV15
J gene: TRBJ2-5
clone size: -
D gene: TRBD2

CDR3 DNA: TGTGCCAGCAGCCTCACAGATACGCAGTATTTT
CDR3 protein: CASSLTDTQYF
V gene: TRBV11-3
J gene: TRBJ2-3
clone size: -
D gene: -

CDR3 DNA: TGTGCCAGCAGAATGGGACTAGCCGCCACAGATACGCAGTATTTT
CDR3 protein: CASRMGLAATDTQYF
V gene: TRBV2
J gene: TRBJ2-3
clone size: few
D gene: TRBD2

CDR3 DNA: TGCGCCAGCAGCCAAGATTTAGGCACAGATACGCAGTATTTT
CDR3 protein: CASSQDLGTDTQYF
V gene: TRBV4-1
J gene: TRBJ2-3
clone size: once
D gene: -

CDR3 DNA: TGTGCCAGCAGAGGGACAGGGTTTGAAAAACTGTTTTTT
CDR3 protein: CASRGTGFEKLFF
V gene: TRBV28
J gene: TRBJ1-4
clone size: once
D gene: TRBD1

CDR3 DNA: TGTGCCTGGGACCAGGACAGGGGCGAAAAACTGTTTTTT
CDR3 protein: CAWDQDRGEKLFF
V gene: TRBV30
J gene: TRBJ1-4
clone size: -
D gene: TRBD1

CDR3 DNA: TGTGCCAGCAGCTTAGGGAGCTCCTACAATGAGCAGTTCTTC
CDR3 protein: CASSLGSSYNEQFF
V gene: TRBV7-7
J gene: TRBJ2-1
clone size: -
D gene: -

CDR3 DNA: TGTGCCAGCAGCCCGGAAGGACAGGGGATTGCTGGAAACACCATATATTTT
CDR3 protein: CASSPEGQGIAGNTIYF
V gene: TRBV5-5
J gene: TRBJ1-3
clone size: -
D gene: TRBD1

CDR3 DNA: TGTGCCAGCAGCTTCACAGGGGGCAACGCTGAAGCTTTCTTT
CDR3 protein: CASSFTGGNAEAFF
V gene: TRBV5-6
J gene: TRBJ1-1
clone size: -
D gene: TRBD1